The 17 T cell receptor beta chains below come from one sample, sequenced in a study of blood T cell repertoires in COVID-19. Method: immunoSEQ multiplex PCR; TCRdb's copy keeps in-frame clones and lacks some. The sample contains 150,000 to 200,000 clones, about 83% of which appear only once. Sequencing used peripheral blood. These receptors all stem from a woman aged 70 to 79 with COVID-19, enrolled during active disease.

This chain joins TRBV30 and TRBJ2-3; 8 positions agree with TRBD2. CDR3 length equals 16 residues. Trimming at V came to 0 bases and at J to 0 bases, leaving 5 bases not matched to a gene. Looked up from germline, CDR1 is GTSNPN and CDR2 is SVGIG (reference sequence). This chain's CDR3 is CAWSVGASGSTDTQYF. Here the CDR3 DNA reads TGTGCCTGGAGTGTTGGGGCTAGCGGGAGCACAGATACGCAGTATTTT.

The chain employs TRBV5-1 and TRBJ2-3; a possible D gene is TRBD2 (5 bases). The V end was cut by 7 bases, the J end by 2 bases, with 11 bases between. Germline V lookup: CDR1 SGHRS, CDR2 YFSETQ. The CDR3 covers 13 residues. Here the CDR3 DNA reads TGCGCCAGCGGCCCGGGGTCCACAGATACGCAGTATTTT. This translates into CASGPGSTDTQYF.

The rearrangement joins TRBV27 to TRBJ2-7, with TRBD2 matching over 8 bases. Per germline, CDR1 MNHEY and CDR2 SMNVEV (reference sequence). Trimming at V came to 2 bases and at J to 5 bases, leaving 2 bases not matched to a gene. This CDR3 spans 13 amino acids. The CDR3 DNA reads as TGTGCCAGCAGTTTACGGGGGGGCCACGAGCAGTACTTC. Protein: CASSLRGGHEQYF.

CDR3 loop: CASSSSPGGSYEQYF. The DNA for the CDR3 is TGTGCCAGCAGTTCATCCCCGGGGGGCTCCTACGAGCAGTACTTC. This sequence joins TRBV6-5 and TRBJ2-7, with TRBD2 matching over 7 bases. Germline assignment: CDR1 MNHEY and CDR2 SVGAGI. This CDR3 region has 15 residues. With 4 bases clipped from V and 0 bases from J, the junction kept 6 bases outside the gene matches.

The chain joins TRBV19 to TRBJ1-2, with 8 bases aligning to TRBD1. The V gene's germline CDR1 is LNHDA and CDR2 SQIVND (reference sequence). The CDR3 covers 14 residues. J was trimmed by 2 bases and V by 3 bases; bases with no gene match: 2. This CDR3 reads CASSMGQVNYGYTF. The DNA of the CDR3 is TGTGCCAGTAGTATGGGACAGGTGAACTATGGCTACACCTTC.

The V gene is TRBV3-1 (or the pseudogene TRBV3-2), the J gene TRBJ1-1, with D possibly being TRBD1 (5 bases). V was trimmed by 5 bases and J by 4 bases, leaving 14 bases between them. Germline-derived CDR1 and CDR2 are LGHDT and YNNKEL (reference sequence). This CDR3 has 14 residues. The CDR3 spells CASSVGGAGTEAFF. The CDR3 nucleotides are TGTGCCAGCAGCGTCGGCGGGGCGGGCACTGAAGCTTTCTTT.

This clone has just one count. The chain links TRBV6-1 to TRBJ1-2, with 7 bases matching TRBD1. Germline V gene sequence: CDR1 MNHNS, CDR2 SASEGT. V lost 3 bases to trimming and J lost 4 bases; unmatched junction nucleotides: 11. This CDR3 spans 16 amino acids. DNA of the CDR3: TGTGCCAGCAGTGAGACAGGACAGGCGAAAGCCTATGGCTACACCTTC. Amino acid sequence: CASSETGQAKAYGYTF.

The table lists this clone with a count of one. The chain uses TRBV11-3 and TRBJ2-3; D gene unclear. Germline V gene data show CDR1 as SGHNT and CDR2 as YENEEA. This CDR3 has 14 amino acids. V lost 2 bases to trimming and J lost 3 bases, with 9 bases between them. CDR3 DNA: TGTGCCAGCAGCTTAACCGCCGGGACAGATACGCAGTATTTT. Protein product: CASSLTAGTDTQYF.

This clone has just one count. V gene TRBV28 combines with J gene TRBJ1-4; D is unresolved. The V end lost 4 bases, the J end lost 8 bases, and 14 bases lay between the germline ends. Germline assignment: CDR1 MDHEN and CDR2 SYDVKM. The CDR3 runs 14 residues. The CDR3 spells CASSSPGVNEKLFF. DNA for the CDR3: TGTGCCAGCAGTTCCCCGGGAGTTAACGAAAAACTGTTTTTT.

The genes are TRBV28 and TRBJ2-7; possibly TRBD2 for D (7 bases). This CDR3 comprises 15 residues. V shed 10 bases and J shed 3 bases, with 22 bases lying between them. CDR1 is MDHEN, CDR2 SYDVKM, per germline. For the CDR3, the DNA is TGTGCCACCGCTAGGGGGGGGAAAATAAACTACGAGCAGTACTTC. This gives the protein CATARGGKINYEQYF.

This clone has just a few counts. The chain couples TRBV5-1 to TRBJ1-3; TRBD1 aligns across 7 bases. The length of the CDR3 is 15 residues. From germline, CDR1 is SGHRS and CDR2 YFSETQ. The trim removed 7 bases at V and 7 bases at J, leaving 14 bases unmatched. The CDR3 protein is CASSISTGLGNTIYF. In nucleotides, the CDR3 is TGCGCCAGCTCTATCTCGACAGGGCTGGGGAACACCATATATTTT.

CDR3: CASKEGQGFAQPQHF. CDR3 nucleotide sequence: TGTGCCAGCAAGGAGGGACAGGGGTTTGCTCAGCCCCAGCATTTT. The gene calls are TRBV2 and TRBJ1-5, with 10 bases that match TRBD1. The CDR3 is 15 residues long. The V segment lost 7 bases and the J segment 6 bases; nucleotides outside the gene matches: 9. Per germline, CDR1 SNHLY and CDR2 FYNNEI.

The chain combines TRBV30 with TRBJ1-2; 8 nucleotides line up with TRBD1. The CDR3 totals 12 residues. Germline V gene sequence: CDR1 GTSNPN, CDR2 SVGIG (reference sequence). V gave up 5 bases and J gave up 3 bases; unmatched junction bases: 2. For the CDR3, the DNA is TGTGCCTGGTCGGACAGGGACTATGGCTACACCTTC. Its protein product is CAWSDRDYGYTF.

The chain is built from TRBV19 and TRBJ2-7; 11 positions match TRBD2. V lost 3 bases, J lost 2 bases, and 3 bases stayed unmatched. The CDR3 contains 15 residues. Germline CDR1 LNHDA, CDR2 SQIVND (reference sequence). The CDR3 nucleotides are TGTGCCAGTAGTATCGGGACTAGCGGAACCTACGAGCAGTACTTC. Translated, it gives CASSIGTSGTYEQYF.

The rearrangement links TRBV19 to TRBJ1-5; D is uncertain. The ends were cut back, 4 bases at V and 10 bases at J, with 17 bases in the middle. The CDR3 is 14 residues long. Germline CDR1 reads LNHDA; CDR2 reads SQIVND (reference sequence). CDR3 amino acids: CASSRTGRERPQHF. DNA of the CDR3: TGTGCCAGTAGTAGGACCGGCCGGGAGAGACCCCAGCATTTT. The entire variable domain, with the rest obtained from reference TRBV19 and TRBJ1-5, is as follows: DGGITQSPKYLFRKEGQNVTLSCEQNLNHDAMYWYRQDPGQGLRLIYYSQIVNDFQKGDIAEGYSVSREKKESFPLTVTSAQKNPTAFYLCASSRTGRERPQHFGDGTRLSIL.

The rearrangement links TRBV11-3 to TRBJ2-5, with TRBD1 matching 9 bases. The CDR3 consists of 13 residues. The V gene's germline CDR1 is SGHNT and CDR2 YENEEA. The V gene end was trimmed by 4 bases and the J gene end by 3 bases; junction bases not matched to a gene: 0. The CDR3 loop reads CASSWTGEETQYF. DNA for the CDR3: TGTGCCAGCAGCTGGACAGGGGAAGAGACCCAGTACTTC.

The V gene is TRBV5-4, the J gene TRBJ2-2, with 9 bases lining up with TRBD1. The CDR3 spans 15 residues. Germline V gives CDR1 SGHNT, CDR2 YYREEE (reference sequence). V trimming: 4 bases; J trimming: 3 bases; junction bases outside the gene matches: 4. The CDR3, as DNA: TGTGCCAGCAGCCGGGACAGGGTGGACACCGGGGAGCTGTTTTTT. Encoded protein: CASSRDRVDTGELFF.